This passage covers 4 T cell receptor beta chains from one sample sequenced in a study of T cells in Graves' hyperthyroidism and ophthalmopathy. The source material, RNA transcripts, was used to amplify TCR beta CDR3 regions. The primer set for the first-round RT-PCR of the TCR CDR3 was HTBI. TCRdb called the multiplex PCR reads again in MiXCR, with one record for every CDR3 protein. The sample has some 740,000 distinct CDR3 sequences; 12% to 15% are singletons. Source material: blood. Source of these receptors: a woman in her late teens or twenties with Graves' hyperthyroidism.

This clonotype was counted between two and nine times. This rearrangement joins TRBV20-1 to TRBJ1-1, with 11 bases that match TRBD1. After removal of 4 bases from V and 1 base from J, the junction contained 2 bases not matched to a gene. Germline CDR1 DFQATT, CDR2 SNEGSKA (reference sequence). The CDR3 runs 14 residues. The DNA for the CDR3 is TGCAGTGCTACCGGACAGGGGGCGAACACTGAAGCTTTCTTT. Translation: CSATGQGANTEAFF.

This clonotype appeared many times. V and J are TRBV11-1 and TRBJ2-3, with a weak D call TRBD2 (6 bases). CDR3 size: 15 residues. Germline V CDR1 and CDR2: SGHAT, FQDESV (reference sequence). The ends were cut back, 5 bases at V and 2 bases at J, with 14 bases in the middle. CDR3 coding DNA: TGTGCCAGCAGCCTCAGCGGGCGTAACACAGATACGCAGTATTTT. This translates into CASSLSGRNTDTQYF.

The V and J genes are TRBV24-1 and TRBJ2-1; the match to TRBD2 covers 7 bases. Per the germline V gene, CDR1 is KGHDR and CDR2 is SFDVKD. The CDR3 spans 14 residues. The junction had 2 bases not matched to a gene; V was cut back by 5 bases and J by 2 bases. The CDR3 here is CATSGGRPYNEQFF. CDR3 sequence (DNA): TGTGCCACCAGTGGCGGGAGACCCTACAATGAGCAGTTCTTC.

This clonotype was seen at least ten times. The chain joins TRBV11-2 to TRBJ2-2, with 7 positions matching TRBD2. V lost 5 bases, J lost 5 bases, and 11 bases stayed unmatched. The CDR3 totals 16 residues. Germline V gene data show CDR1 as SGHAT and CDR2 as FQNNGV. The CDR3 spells CASSRSWTSRTGELFF. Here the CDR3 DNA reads TGTGCCAGCAGCAGGAGTTGGACTAGTCGGACCGGGGAGCTGTTTTTT.